A single sample is the source of the 27 T cell receptor beta chains below, sequenced in a study of blood T cells in healthy people across ages. A second PCR, run for about 7 to 11 cycles, used a sample-barcoded 5' primer plus a J-beta primer mix. TCRdb reprocessed the 5' RACE reads via MiXCR and lists one record per CDR3 protein. The sample yields 550,000 to 700,000 distinct CDR3 sequences, approximately 25% seen once. The specimen was blood. These receptors originate from an older woman in good health.

This clonotype was observed a few times. The genes are TRBV4-3 and TRBJ2-3; TRBD2 matches at 10 bases. Trimming cost V 0 bases and J 5 bases; bases outside gene matches: 11. Germline V gene sequence: CDR1 LGHNA, CDR2 YSLEER. This CDR3 contains 18 residues. CDR3 DNA sequence: TGCGCCAGCAGCCAAGATCTCAGCGGGGGGGCGTATGAAGATACGCAGTATTTT. Protein: CASSQDLSGGAYEDTQYF.

This chain uses TRBV18 with TRBJ2-4, with D tentatively TRBD1 (5 bases). CDR3 size: 13 residues. Trimming removed 2 bases at V and 13 bases at J, with 15 bases between. Germline assignment: CDR1 KGHSH and CDR2 LQKENI. The CDR3: CASSPGQLVAQYF. CDR3 sequence (DNA): TGTGCCAGCTCACCAGGACAACTCGTTGCACAGTACTTC.

V is TRBV7-2 and J is TRBJ1-1, with D hard to call. The germline gives CDR1 SGHTA, CDR2 FQGNSA. The CDR3 extends over 13 amino acids. V was trimmed by 5 bases and J by 1 base, leaving 8 bases between them. This CDR3 reads CASSKQWNTEAFF. The CDR3, as DNA: TGTGCCAGCAGCAAACAGTGGAACACTGAAGCTTTCTTT.

The V gene is TRBV4-2, the J gene TRBJ2-5; 11 nucleotides align to TRBD2. V lost 4 bases to trimming and J lost 5 bases; unmatched junction nucleotides: 12. This CDR3 comprises 17 residues. The germline V gene encodes CDR1 LGHNA and CDR2 YNFKEQ. CDR3 nucleotides: TGTGCCAGCAGCCCCCTGGGCCCACTAGCGGGGGAGGAGACCCAGTACTTC. Translated: CASSPLGPLAGEETQYF.

CDR3 bases: TGTGCCAGCAGCTCCGACGACAGGATCTATGGCTACACCTTC. This encodes CASSSDDRIYGYTF. V and J are TRBV7-2 and TRBJ1-2; TRBD1 might be the D (6 bases). In germline, CDR1 is SGHTA, CDR2 FQGNSA. The CDR3 totals 14 residues. V lost 4 bases and J lost 4, with 13 bases in between. Based on the CDR3 plus reference TRBV7-2 and TRBJ1-2, the full variable domain is GAGVSQSPSNKVTEKGKDVELRCDPISGHTALYWYRQSLGQGLEFLIYFQGNSAPDKSGLPSDRFSAERTGGSVSTLTIQRTQQEDSAVYLCASSSDDRIYGYTFGSGTRLTVV.

This clonotype was detected only a few times. CDR3 sequence reads: CASGIYNYGYTF. CDR3 in DNA: TGTGCCAGCGGGATTTATAACTATGGCTACACCTTC. The chain joins TRBV7-2 to TRBJ1-2; D uncertain. Deletions cut 8 bases from V and 1 base from J, with 8 bases between. The CDR3 consists of 12 residues. CDR1 SGHTA and CDR2 FQGNSA come from the germline V gene.

V usage is TRBV6-1 and J usage is TRBJ1-2, with TRBD1 matching over 9 bases. CDR1 and CDR2 (germline): MNHNS, SASEGT. J lost 6 bases, V lost 5 bases, and 13 bases had no gene match. This CDR3 has 16 amino acids. The CDR3 DNA follows: TGTGCCAGCAGTCTCAATCTGGGACAGGGATTCAATGGCTACACCTTC. It encodes CASSLNLGQGFNGYTF.

The chain links TRBV4-1 to TRBJ2-7; D unclear. V shed 4 bases and J shed 4 bases, with 14 bases lying between them. Germline CDR1 is MGHRA and CDR2 is YSYEKL. The length of the CDR3 is 14 residues. CDR3 coding DNA: TGCGCCAGCAGCCTTTCCAACCGCGCTTACGAGCAGTACTTC. Its translation: CASSLSNRAYEQYF.

V gene TRBV20-1 combines with J gene TRBJ1-2, with D unclear. Per the germline V gene, CDR1 is DFQATT and CDR2 is SNEGSKA (reference sequence). This CDR3 has 11 amino acids. Between the trimmed V and J ends, which lost 2 bases and 1 base, there was a span of 2 bases. CDR3 DNA: TGCAGTGCTAGAATTAACTATGGCTACACCTTC. Residues: CSARINYGYTF.

In its sample, this clonotype was seen a few times. The chain has TRBV12-5 and TRBJ2-2; D perhaps matches TRBD1 (6 bases). Germline loops: CDR1 LGHNT, CDR2 FRNRAP. Trimming cost V 7 bases and J 1 base, with 16 bases left between them. The CDR3 is 16 amino acids. The CDR3 nucleotides are TGTGCTAGTGTTCTTCAGGGGTCTTTGAACACCGGGGAGCTGTTTTTT. Protein: CASVLQGSLNTGELFF.

This clonotype showed up just a few times. The V and J genes are TRBV5-1 and TRBJ2-5, with D unresolved. The end of the DNA fits TRBJ2-7 better, so the J call may be wrong. Germline V gene sequence: CDR1 SGHRS, CDR2 YFSETQ. The CDR3 is 12 residues long. CDR3 in DNA: TGCGCCAGCAGGGACGAATCCTACGAGCAGTACTTC. Translated, it gives CASRDESYEQYF.

The rearrangement uses TRBV5-1 and TRBJ2-1; no firm D call. The CDR3 is made up of 15 amino acids. Trimming shortened V by 0 bases and J by 3 bases, and 10 bases separated the two germline ends. Germline CDR1 SGHRS, CDR2 YFSETQ. The CDR3 DNA follows: TGCGCCAGCAGCTTGGCCCGAAGGGACTACAATGAGCAGTTCTTC. Translating gives CASSLARRDYNEQFF.

The chain joins TRBV7-2 to TRBJ2-4; D call uncertain. CDR3 length: 15 amino acids. V was clipped by 1 base and J by 5 bases, with 12 bases between them. The germline V gene encodes CDR1 SGHTA and CDR2 FQGNSA. The CDR3 DNA is TGTGCCAGCAGCTTAGGACGTTCGGTGGAAAACATTCAGTACTTC. It is translated as CASSLGRSVENIQYF.

The genes are TRBV7-3 and TRBJ2-4; D is possibly TRBD1 (5 bases). Germline-derived CDR1 and CDR2 are SGHTA and FQGTGA. The germline V and J ends were trimmed by 2 bases and 8 bases, with 10 bases remaining between them. The CDR3 extends over 13 amino acids. Written as DNA, the CDR3 is TGTGCCAGCAGCTTAGACAGAAACGACATTCAGTACTTC. Protein: CASSLDRNDIQYF.

This clonotype showed up just a few times. The chain uses TRBV20-1 and TRBJ2-5, with TRBD1 matching over 9 bases. This CDR3 is built from 15 residues. Trimming cost V 6 bases and J 8 bases; bases outside gene matches: 16. The V gene's germline CDR1 is DFQATT and CDR2 SNEGSKA (reference sequence). In nucleotides, the CDR3 is TGCAGTGCCCCAAGGGGACAGGGAACCAAGAATACCCAGTACTTC. Translation: CSAPRGQGTKNTQYF.

This clonotype was detected only a few times. The CDR3 spells CASSSGPTGVETQYF. The CDR3 nucleotides read TGTGCCAGCAGCTCAGGACCGACAGGGGTGGAGACCCAGTACTTC. This chain connects TRBV7-2 to TRBJ2-5; 8 bases match TRBD1. The length of the CDR3 is 15 residues. Germline V gene sequence: CDR1 SGHTA, CDR2 FQGNSA. V dropped 4 bases and J dropped 5; count of bases not matched to a gene: 9.

This sequence joins TRBV6-5 and TRBJ1-2; a weak D match, TRBD1 (5 bases). Germline V CDR1 and CDR2: MNHEY, SVGAGI. Deletions cut 4 bases from V and 4 bases from J, with 10 bases between. The CDR3 covers 13 residues. The CDR3 nucleotides read TGTGCCAGCAGTTCCGGGGCCCTCTATGGCTACACCTTC. This gives the protein CASSSGALYGYTF.

This clonotype was counted only a few times. At one of its ends the junction is not consistent with the germline gene, which may arise from a read error. In nucleotides, the CDR3 is TGTGCCAGCAGTTTGGGGATAGGCCGAAACATTCAGTACTTC. Translating it yields CASSLGIGRNIQYF. This chain connects TRBV5-5 to TRBJ2-4, with no clear D. The CDR3 spans 14 residues. Germline V lookup: CDR1 SGHKS, CDR2 YYEKEE (reference sequence).

A few counts support this clonotype. The rearrangement joins TRBV20-1 to TRBJ1-5; D not resolved. Between the trimmed V and J ends, which lost 6 bases and 2 bases, there was a span of 8 bases. This CDR3 has 12 residues. Germline V gene sequence: CDR1 DFQATT, CDR2 SNEGSKA (reference sequence). The CDR3 reads CSAKGGNQPQHF. The DNA of the CDR3 is TGCAGTGCCAAAGGCGGCAATCAGCCCCAGCATTTT.

This clonotype was counted between two and nine times. The V call is TRBV7-9, the J call TRBJ2-7; tentative D call: TRBD1 (5 bases). Germline V gene data show CDR1 as SEHNR and CDR2 as FQNEAQ (reference sequence). V lost 2 bases, J lost 1 base, and 12 bases lay in between. The CDR3 is 15 residues long. The CDR3 nucleotides read TGTGCCAGCAGCTTATTCTTCGACAGATCCTACGAGCAGTACTTC. Translating gives CASSLFFDRSYEQYF. Full variable domain (rest looked up from reference TRBV7-9 and TRBJ2-7): DTGVSQNPRHKITKRGQNVTFRCDPISEHNRLYWYRQTLGQGPEFLTYFQNEAQLEKSRLLSDRFSAERPKGSFSTLEIQRTEQGDSAMYLCASSLFFDRSYEQYFGPGTRLTVT.

The chain employs TRBV11-1 and TRBJ2-3; D is perhaps TRBD1 (6 bases). CDR3 length: 15 amino acids. V was shortened by 1 base and J by 5 bases, with 13 bases between the two germline ends. Looked up from germline, CDR1 is SGHAT and CDR2 is FQDESV (reference sequence). For the CDR3, the DNA is TGTGCCAGCAGCTTAGGACAGGCGTTCAGAGATACGCAGTATTTT. Residues: CASSLGQAFRDTQYF.

The chain employs TRBV7-2 and TRBJ2-2; no clear D. Germline lookup yields CDR1 SGHTA and CDR2 FQGNSA. Trimming took off 2 bases at V and 0 bases at J, with 13 bases between the two ends. The CDR3 covers 17 residues. CDR3 region: CASSLQARNTNTGELFF. The CDR3 bases are TGTGCCAGCAGCTTACAGGCTCGTAACACGAACACCGGGGAGCTGTTTTTT.

The V and J genes are TRBV9 and TRBJ2-7; perhaps TRBD1 as D (6 bases). The CDR3 is 14 amino acids. Per the germline V gene, CDR1 is SGDLS and CDR2 is YYNGEE. V was trimmed by 0 bases and J by 4 bases, leaving 11 bases between them. The DNA of the CDR3 is TGTGCCAGCAGCGTAGAAGTAACAGGGTACGAGCAGTACTTC. The encoded protein is CASSVEVTGYEQYF.

The sample holds a few counts of this clonotype. The junction shows a germline mismatch at one end, possibly a read error. The chain is built from TRBV6-5 and TRBJ2-3, with D maybe TRBD2 (6 bases). The CDR3 spans 14 residues. Germline-derived CDR1 and CDR2 are MNHEY and SVGAGI. CDR3 nucleotide sequence: TGTGCCAGCAGCTACTTCGCGGGGTCAGATACGCAGTATTTT. Amino acid sequence: CASSYFAGSDTQYF.

This clonotype was observed a handful of times. The gene calls are TRBV9 and TRBJ2-5; 8 nucleotides agree with TRBD2. The CDR3 contains 15 residues. Germline CDR1 and CDR2: SGDLS and YYNGEE. The ends lost 3 bases at V and 5 bases at J; junction bases unmatched: 9. Here the CDR3 reads CASSAGTRWDETQYF. As DNA, the CDR3 is TGTGCCAGCAGCGCCGGGACTAGATGGGATGAGACCCAGTACTTC. The full variable domain, completed using reference TRBV9 and TRBJ2-5, is DSGVTQTPKHLITATGQRVTLRCSPRSGDLSVYWYQQSLDQGLQFLIQYYNGEERAKGNILERFSAQQFPDLHSELNLSSLELGDSALYFCASSAGTRWDETQYFGPGTRLLVL.

The chain links TRBV2 to TRBJ2-1, with TRBD1 identical over 8 bases. From germline, CDR1 is SNHLY and CDR2 FYNNEI. The CDR3 is 14 residues long. The V gene end was trimmed by 7 bases and the J gene end by 6 bases; junction bases not matched to a gene: 8. CDR3 DNA sequence: TGTGCCAGCACCGGACAGGGAATCCCCAATGAGCAGTTCTTC. This encodes CASTGQGIPNEQFF.

This sequence joins TRBV12-3 or TRBV12-4 and TRBJ2-3, with TRBD1 matching over 7 bases. This CDR3 has 15 amino acids. Trimming at V came to 7 bases and at J to 1 base, leaving 8 bases not matched to a gene. CDR3 residues: CASTTSGGGTDTQYF. The CDR3 nucleotides read TGTGCCAGCACCACGTCAGGGGGAGGCACAGATACGCAGTATTTT.